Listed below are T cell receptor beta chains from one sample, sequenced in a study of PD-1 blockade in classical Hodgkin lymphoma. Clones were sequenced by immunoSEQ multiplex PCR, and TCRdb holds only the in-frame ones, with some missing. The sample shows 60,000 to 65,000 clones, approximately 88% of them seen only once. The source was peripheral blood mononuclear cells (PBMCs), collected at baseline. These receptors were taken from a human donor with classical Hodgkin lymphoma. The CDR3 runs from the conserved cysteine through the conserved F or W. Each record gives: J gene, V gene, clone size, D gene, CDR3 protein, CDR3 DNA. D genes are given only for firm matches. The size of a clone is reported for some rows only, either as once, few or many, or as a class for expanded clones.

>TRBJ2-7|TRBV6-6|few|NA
CASMQGGVYEQYF
TGTGCCAGCATGCAGGGAGGTGTTTACGAGCAGTACTTC
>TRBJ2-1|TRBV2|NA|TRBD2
CASSISRGLAGNNEQFF
TGTGCCAGCAGTATAAGTCGTGGGCTAGCGGGGAACAATGAGCAGTTCTTC
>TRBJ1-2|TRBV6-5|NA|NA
CASSVAGWNYGYTF
TGTGCCAGCAGTGTCGCGGGATGGAACTATGGCTACACCTTC
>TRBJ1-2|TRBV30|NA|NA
CAWSVWALESWSIGPLGYTF
TGTGCCTGGAGTGTATGGGCACTAGAATCATGGTCTATCGGACCGCTTGGCTACACCTTC
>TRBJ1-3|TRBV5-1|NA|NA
CASSLALVNSGNTIYF
TGCGCCAGCAGCTTGGCCTTGGTCAACTCTGGAAACACCATATATTTT
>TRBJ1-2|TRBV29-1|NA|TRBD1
CSVGDTGQANYGYTF
TGCAGCGTTGGGGACACGGGACAGGCGAACTATGGCTACACCTTC
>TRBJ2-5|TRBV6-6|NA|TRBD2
CASSSPSGGVQETQYF
TGTGCCAGCAGTTCCCCTAGCGGGGGGGTACAAGAGACCCAGTACTTC
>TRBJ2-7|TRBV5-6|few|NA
CASSPDRIIQGFEQYF
TGTGCCAGCAGCCCGGACAGAATTATACAGGGTTTCGAGCAGTACTTC
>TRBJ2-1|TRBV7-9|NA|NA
CASSLNLAELQEQFF
TGTGCCAGCAGCTTGAACCTTGCCGAACTCCAGGAGCAGTTCTTC
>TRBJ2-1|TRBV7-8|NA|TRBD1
CASSLGGTGDEQFF
TGTGCCAGCAGCTTAGGGGGGACAGGTGATGAGCAGTTCTTC
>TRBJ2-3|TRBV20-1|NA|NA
CSASLGDTQYF
TGCAGTGCTAGTTTAGGAGATACGCAGTATTTT
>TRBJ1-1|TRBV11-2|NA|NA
CASSYPWGSRLNTEAFF
TGTGCCAGCAGCTACCCATGGGGGAGCAGATTGAACACTGAAGCTTTCTTT
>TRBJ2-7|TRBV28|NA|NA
CASSLLDTSYEQYF
TGTGCCAGCAGTTTGTTGGACACGTCCTACGAGCAGTACTTC
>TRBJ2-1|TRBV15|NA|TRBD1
CATSTDRDRPYNEQFF
TGTGCCACCAGTACCGACCGGGACAGACCTTACAATGAGCAGTTCTTC
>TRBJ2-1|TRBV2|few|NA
CASWMTGYNEQFF
TGTGCCAGCTGGATGACAGGTTACAATGAGCAGTTCTTC
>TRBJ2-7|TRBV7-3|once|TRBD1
CASSFPGDRGFDEQYF
TGTGCCAGCAGCTTCCCGGGCGACAGGGGATTCGACGAGCAGTACTTC
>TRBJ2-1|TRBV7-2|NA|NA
CASSLGLPRAHEQFF
TGTGCCAGCAGCTTAGGGCTCCCTAGGGCGCATGAGCAGTTCTTC
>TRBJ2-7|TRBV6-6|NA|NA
CASSYSEAYEQYF
TGTGCCAGCAGTTACTCGGAAGCCTACGAGCAGTACTTC
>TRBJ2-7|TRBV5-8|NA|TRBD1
CASSLWGQVAYEQYF
TGTGCCAGCAGCTTATGGGGACAGGTCGCCTACGAGCAGTACTTC
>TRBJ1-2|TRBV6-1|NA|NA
CASERSYGYTF
TGTGCCAGTGAAAGAAGCTATGGCTACACCTTC
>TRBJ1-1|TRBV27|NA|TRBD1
CASTLTGLNTEAFF
TGTGCCAGCACCTTGACAGGGCTGAACACTGAAGCTTTCTTT
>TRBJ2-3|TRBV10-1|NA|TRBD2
CASSGGLAGGPLPPDTQYF
TGCGCCAGCAGTGGAGGGCTAGCGGGGGGACCTCTCCCCCCAGATACGCAGTATTTT
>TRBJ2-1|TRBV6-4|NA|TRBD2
CASSELASGGNEQFF
TGTGCCAGCAGTGAGTTGGCTAGCGGGGGCAATGAGCAGTTCTTC
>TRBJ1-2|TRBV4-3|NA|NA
CASSQEVGGRGYGYTF
TGCGCCAGCAGCCAAGAGGTGGGGGGGCGAGGCTATGGCTACACCTTC
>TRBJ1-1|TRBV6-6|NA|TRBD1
CASTRDRGLSNTEAFF
TGTGCCAGCACTCGGGACAGGGGGTTGTCCAACACTGAAGCTTTCTTT
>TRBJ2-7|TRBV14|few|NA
CASSRTVTYEQYF
TGTGCCAGCAGCCGGACAGTTACCTACGAGCAGTACTTC
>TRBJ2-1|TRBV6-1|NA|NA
CASSDWSLSYNEQFF
TGTGCCAGCAGTGATTGGTCCCTCTCCTACAATGAGCAGTTCTTC
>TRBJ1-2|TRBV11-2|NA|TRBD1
CASSSGTGDNYGYTF
TGTGCCAGCAGCTCGGGGACAGGGGATAACTATGGCTACACCTTC
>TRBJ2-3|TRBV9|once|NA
CASSVDVNRWGTDTQYF
TGTGCCAGCAGCGTAGACGTTAACCGGTGGGGCACAGATACGCAGTATTTT
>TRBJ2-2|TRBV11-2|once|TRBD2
CASRTSAGAGSGELFF
TGTGCCAGCAGGACTAGCGCGGGGGCGGGGAGCGGGGAGCTGTTTTTT
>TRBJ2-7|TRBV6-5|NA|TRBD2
CASSPASGGSYEQYF
TGTGCCAGCAGTCCAGCTAGCGGGGGCTCCTACGAGCAGTACTTC
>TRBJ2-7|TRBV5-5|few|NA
CASSPQGYEQYF
TGTGCCAGCAGCCCTCAGGGGTACGAGCAGTACTTC
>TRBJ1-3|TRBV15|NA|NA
CATSRDWGNTIYF
TGTGCCACCAGCAGAGACTGGGGGAACACCATATATTTT
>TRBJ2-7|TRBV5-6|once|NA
CASSLGVTATYEQYF
TGTGCCAGCAGCTTGGGAGTGACAGCGACCTACGAGCAGTACTTC
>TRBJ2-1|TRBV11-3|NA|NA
CASSLAGENNEQFF
TGTGCCAGCAGCTTGGCCGGGGAAAACAATGAGCAGTTCTTC
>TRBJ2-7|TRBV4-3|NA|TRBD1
CASSQGTGDHEQYF
TGCGCCAGCAGCCAAGGGACAGGGGACCACGAGCAGTACTTC
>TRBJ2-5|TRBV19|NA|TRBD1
CASSYGTGSRETQYF
TGTGCCAGTAGTTACGGGACAGGTTCGAGGGAGACCCAGTACTTC
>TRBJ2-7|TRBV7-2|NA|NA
CASSPNPGTEDLTYEQYF
TGTGCCAGCAGCCCTAACCCCGGGACGGAAGATCTGACCTACGAGCAGTACTTC
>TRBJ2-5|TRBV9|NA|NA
CASSVALRETQYF
TGTGCCAGCAGCGTAGCCCTAAGAGAGACCCAGTACTTC
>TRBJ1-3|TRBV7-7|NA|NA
CASSETMGAGNTIYF
TGTGCCAGCAGCGAGACCATGGGAGCTGGAAACACCATATATTTT
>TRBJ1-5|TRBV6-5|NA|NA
CASGWNRAQPQHF
TGTGCCAGCGGCTGGAACAGGGCTCAGCCCCAGCATTTT
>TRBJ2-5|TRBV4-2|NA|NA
CASSQDTGQETQYF
TGTGCCAGCAGCCAAGACACAGGCCAAGAGACCCAGTACTTC
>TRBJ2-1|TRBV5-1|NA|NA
CASRSGEDYNEQFF
TGCGCCAGCAGATCAGGGGAGGACTACAATGAGCAGTTCTTC
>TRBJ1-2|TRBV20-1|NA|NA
CSASPYHGYTF
TGCAGTGCTAGTCCGTACCATGGCTACACCTTC